These 32 T cell receptor beta chains share one sample of origin, sequenced in a study of early T cells in non-severe SARS-CoV-2 infection. MiXCR, applied by TCRdb to the 5' RACE reads, yields one record per CDR3 protein. The table records 75,000 to 80,000 distinct CDR3 sequences, around 9.9% of them present only once. Material: whole blood. The origin of the receptors is an adult who was a healthcare worker with PCR-confirmed SARS-CoV-2 infection or an uninfected control (not recorded which).

This clonotype was observed a few times. The chain has TRBV12-3 or TRBV12-4 and TRBJ2-7; D tentatively reads TRBD1 or TRBD2 (5 bases each). This CDR3 has 14 residues. V was shortened by 7 bases and J by 4 bases, with 17 bases between the two germline ends. CDR3 DNA sequence: TGTGCCAGCACCTCAGGGACGGGGAAGTACGAGCAGTACTTC. It yields the protein CASTSGTGKYEQYF.

This clonotype was observed many times. The gene calls are TRBV29-1 and TRBJ2-7; D gene ambiguous. Trimming took 4 bases from V and 6 from J, leaving 7 bases between them. The V gene's germline CDR1 is SQVTM and CDR2 ANQGSEA. The CDR3 extends over 10 amino acids. This CDR3 reads CSVGSPEQYF. The CDR3 DNA sequence: TGCAGCGTTGGAAGTCCCGAGCAGTACTTC.

The chain couples TRBV5-1 to TRBJ1-6, with no clear D. Germline-derived CDR1 and CDR2 are SGHRS and YFSETQ. The CDR3 has 13 amino acids. V was cut by 0 bases and J by 8 bases, with 6 bases left in between. As DNA, the CDR3 is TGCGCCAGCAGCTTGGCCCCATATTCACCCCTCCACTTT. The encoded protein is CASSLAPYSPLHF. Full variable domain (outside the CDR3, taken from reference TRBV5-1 and TRBJ1-6): KAGVTQTPRYLIKTRGQQVTLSCSPISGHRSVSWYQQTPGQGLQFLFEYFSETQRNKGNFPGRFSGRQFSNSRSEMNVSTLELGDSALYLCASSLAPYSPLHFGNGTRLTVT.

This clonotype was counted many times. This rearrangement joins TRBV20-1 to TRBJ1-1, with 7 nucleotides matching TRBD1. This CDR3 is built from 13 residues. Germline-derived CDR1 and CDR2 are DFQATT and SNEGSKA (reference sequence). Germline trimming cut 3 bases from V and 3 bases from J; bases unmatched to any gene: 4. As DNA, the CDR3 is TGCAGTGCTAGCAGACAGGGTTACACTGAAGCTTTCTTT. Its protein is CSASRQGYTEAFF.

At least ten counts were recorded for this clonotype. V and J are TRBV5-1 and TRBJ2-7, with 8 bases fitting TRBD1. The J segment lost 6 bases and the V segment lost 4 bases, leaving 12 bases of the junction unmatched. Per germline, CDR1 SGHRS and CDR2 YFSETQ. This CDR3 comprises 15 residues. The CDR3 loop is CASSKTGTGEREQYF. CDR3 coding DNA: TGCGCCAGCAGCAAAACCGGGACAGGAGAACGCGAGCAGTACTTC.

The V gene is TRBV12-3 or TRBV12-4, the J gene TRBJ2-1, with 10 bases lining up with TRBD1. V lost 6 bases and J lost 8; bases outside the gene matches: 7. This CDR3 region has 14 residues. The CDR3 protein is CASSFRDRGHEQFF. CDR3 nucleotides: TGTGCCAGCAGCTTCCGGGACAGGGGACATGAGCAGTTCTTC.

This chain uses TRBV11-1 with TRBJ2-7; 8 nucleotides agree with TRBD2. The CDR3 extends over 16 amino acids. V dropped 3 bases and J dropped 0; count of bases not matched to a gene: 7. CDR1 is SGHAT, CDR2 FQDESV, per germline (reference sequence). The CDR3 is CASSLAQRGSSYEQYF. The CDR3 DNA sequence: TGTGCCAGCAGCTTGGCCCAGCGGGGGAGCTCCTACGAGCAGTACTTC. Combining the CDR3 with reference TRBV11-1 and TRBJ2-7 gives the whole variable domain EAEVAQSPRYKITEKSQAVAFWCDPISGHATLYWYRQILGQGPELLVQFQDESVVDDSQLPKDRFSAERLKGVDSTLKIQPAELGDSAMYLCASSLAQRGSSYEQYFGPGTRLTVT.

This clonotype was counted many times. The CDR3 DNA reads as TGCGCCAGCAGCCCAAACAGGGGGCACACTGAAGCTTTCTTT. Translating gives CASSPNRGHTEAFF. The chain is built from TRBV5-1 and TRBJ1-1; 9 bases line up with TRBD1. Germline CDR1 SGHRS, CDR2 YFSETQ. The CDR3 sequence is 14 residues long. The V gene end was trimmed by 4 bases and the J gene end by 3 bases; junction bases not matched to a gene: 4.

This clonotype was seen ten or more times. V gene TRBV28 combines with J gene TRBJ1-5, with D uncertain. Germline V gene data show CDR1 as MDHEN and CDR2 as SYDVKM. Trimming removed 3 bases at V and 5 bases at J, with 14 bases between. The CDR3 covers 15 residues. The CDR3 region has the DNA TGTGCCAGCAGTTTTCCGAGCGGATTCCATCAGCCCCAGCATTTT. This encodes CASSFPSGFHQPQHF. Full variable domain (remainder filled in from reference TRBV28 and TRBJ1-5): DVKVTQSSRYLVKRTGEKVFLECVQDMDHENMFWYRQDPGLGLRLIYFSYDVKMKEKGDIPEGYSVSREKKERFSLILESASTNQTSMYLCASSFPSGFHQPQHFGDGTRLSIL.

The rearrangement uses TRBV9 and TRBJ2-1, with TRBD2 matching 9 bases. This CDR3 has 13 amino acids. The germline CDR1 and CDR2 sequences are SGDLS and YYNGEE. The V and J ends lost 0 bases and 16 bases, in that order; junction bases with no gene match: 8. This CDR3 is CASSVELAGSPFF. For the CDR3, the DNA is TGTGCCAGCAGCGTAGAACTAGCGGGTTCCCCCTTCTTC.

This clonotype was observed many times. V and J are TRBV7-2 and TRBJ1-6; 7 bases agree with TRBD1. V dropped 5 bases and J dropped 14; count of bases not matched to a gene: 18. The CDR3 loop spans 16 amino acids. The germline V gene has CDR1 SGHTA and CDR2 FQGNSA. The CDR3 spells CASSPQGGQPLWTLHF. The DNA of the CDR3 is TGTGCCAGCAGCCCCCAGGGGGGGCAACCCCTATGGACCCTCCACTTT.

Ten or more counts support this clonotype. The V gene is TRBV7-2, the J gene TRBJ2-1; D remains ambiguous. Trimming pared 2 bases from V and 3 bases from J, leaving 8 bases between. Germline V gene sequence: CDR1 SGHTA, CDR2 FQGNSA. The CDR3 length is 14 residues. CDR3 region: CASSLSPSYNEQFF. The CDR3 DNA sequence: TGTGCCAGCAGCTTATCCCCCAGCTACAATGAGCAGTTCTTC.

This clonotype was recorded a few times. The chain recombines TRBV7-6 with TRBJ1-3; TRBD1 aligns across 7 bases. The CDR3 runs to 20 residues. V lost 3 bases, J lost 2 bases, and 19 bases stayed unmatched. The V gene's germline CDR1 is SGHVS and CDR2 FNYEAQ. CDR3 in DNA: TGTGCCAGCAGCTTGGCCCGTTCGGGACAGCTCTCCGGGGCTGGAAACACCATATATTTT. The encoded protein is CASSLARSGQLSGAGNTIYF. The whole variable domain, remainder taken from reference TRBV7-6 and TRBJ1-3, is GAGVSQSPRYKVTKRGQDVALRCDPISGHVSLYWYRQALGQGPEFLTYFNYEAQQDKSGLPNDRFSAERPEGSISTLTIQRTEQRDSAMYRCASSLARSGQLSGAGNTIYFGEGSWLTVV.

CDR3 bases: TGCAGCTCCACTAGTTACAATGAGCAGTTCTTC. It translates to CSSTSYNEQFF. V usage is TRBV29-1 and J usage is TRBJ2-1; D is perhaps TRBD2 (5 bases). CDR1 is SQVTM, CDR2 ANQGSEA, per germline. V was cut by 8 bases and J by 4 bases, with 9 bases left in between. The CDR3 runs to 11 residues.

The chain couples TRBV7-6 to TRBJ2-7; TRBD2 matches at 12 bases. The germline CDR1 and CDR2 sequences are SGHVS and FNYEAQ. The ends lost 8 bases at V and 6 bases at J; junction bases unmatched: 5. This CDR3 comprises 13 residues. Written as DNA, the CDR3 is TGTGCCAGCGGCCGGACTAGCGGGACCGAGCAGTACTTC. It codes for CASGRTSGTEQYF.

This chain connects TRBV6-6 to TRBJ1-5; 8 positions match TRBD1. This CDR3 contains 15 residues. Germline CDR1 and CDR2: MNHNY and SVGAGI (reference sequence). The trim removed 7 bases at V and 6 bases at J, leaving 11 bases unmatched. The CDR3 is CASTLTQGAGQPQHF. The CDR3 nucleotides are TGTGCCAGCACCTTGACCCAGGGGGCTGGTCAGCCCCAGCATTTT.

This clonotype has only a few counts. The CDR3 DNA follows: TGTGCCAGCAGTATCCACGCCCCTAGCGGGAGGGCCGAGGGCACAGATACGCAGTATTTT. It specifies CASSIHAPSGRAEGTDTQYF. This chain uses TRBV9 with TRBJ2-3, with 12 nucleotides matching TRBD2. Germline V gene data show CDR1 as SGDLS and CDR2 as YYNGEE. Trimming removed 5 bases from V and 1 base from J; junction bases left unmatched: 17. CDR3 length: 20 residues.

The genes are TRBV27 and TRBJ1-1; a weak D match, TRBD1 (6 bases). Trimming took 9 bases from V and 7 from J, leaving 21 bases between them. The CDR3 consists of 14 residues. Germline lookup yields CDR1 MNHEY and CDR2 SMNVEV (reference sequence). This CDR3 is CASKTGLAPYEAFF. The DNA of the CDR3 is TGTGCCAGTAAGACAGGACTCGCGCCGTATGAAGCTTTCTTT.

The chain joins TRBV7-9 to TRBJ1-6; D is uncertain. The CDR3 spans 12 residues. The V gene's germline CDR1 is SEHNR and CDR2 FQNEAQ (reference sequence). Trimming shortened V by 6 bases and J by 5 bases, and 5 bases separated the two germline ends. CDR3 sequence reads: CASSPDNSPLHF. The DNA of the CDR3 is TGTGCCAGCAGTCCTGATAATTCACCCCTCCACTTT.

V and J are TRBV9 and TRBJ2-5; D possibly matches TRBD1 or TRBD2 (6 bases each). Germline-derived CDR1 and CDR2 are SGDLS and YYNGEE. The CDR3 has 14 amino acids. The V and J ends lost 0 bases and 5 bases respectively, with 11 bases between them. CDR3 region: CASSVGVGGETQYF. CDR3 nucleotide sequence: TGTGCCAGCAGCGTAGGTGTAGGGGGGGAGACCCAGTACTTC.

This clonotype was counted once. The genes are TRBV7-9 and TRBJ2-1; D may be TRBD2 (5 bases). The germline V gene encodes CDR1 SEHNR and CDR2 FQNEAQ (reference sequence). V dropped 5 bases and J dropped 8 bases, with 16 bases sitting between them. The CDR3 extends over 14 amino acids. The chain's CDR3 is CASSLGREEDEQFF. In nucleotides, the CDR3 is TGTGCCAGCAGCCTGGGCCGAGAGGAGGATGAGCAGTTCTTC.

This clonotype has at least ten counts. The chain has TRBV9 and TRBJ2-7; unclear D gene. The germline V gene has CDR1 SGDLS and CDR2 YYNGEE. Trimming removed 0 bases at V and 2 bases at J, with 9 bases between. The CDR3 sequence is 14 residues long. The CDR3 DNA reads as TGTGCCAGCAGCGTAGCTCAGGCACCCTACGAGCAGTACTTC. This sequence encodes CASSVAQAPYEQYF.

The chain carries TRBV28 and TRBJ2-5; TRBD1 matches 9 bases. J was trimmed by 9 bases and V by 6 bases; bases with no gene match: 17. The CDR3 sequence is 16 residues long. Germline V gives CDR1 MDHEN, CDR2 SYDVKM. The CDR3 coding sequence is TGTGCCAGCAGCACCCACGGACAGGGGCGACCTGGGGCCCAGTACTTC. The encoded protein is CASSTHGQGRPGAQYF.

In its sample, this clonotype was seen many times. The chain is built from TRBV5-4 and TRBJ2-2; TRBD2 matches at 7 bases. The CDR3 is made up of 13 amino acids. The junction had 5 bases not matched to a gene; V was cut back by 6 bases and J by 6 bases. Germline CDR1 reads SGHNT; CDR2 reads YYREEE (reference sequence). This CDR3 reads CASTPGGAGELFF. The CDR3 DNA is TGTGCCAGCACTCCGGGGGGAGCCGGGGAGCTGTTTTTT.

This clonotype was observed at least ten times. CDR3 region: CATSRDGDSGANVLTF. Written as DNA, the CDR3 is TGTGCCACCAGCAGAGATGGGGACTCTGGGGCCAACGTCCTGACTTTC. The chain recombines TRBV15 with TRBJ2-6; D is uncertain. This CDR3 contains 16 residues. The ends were cut back, 0 bases at V and 0 bases at J, with 6 bases in the middle. The germline gives CDR1 LNHNV, CDR2 YYDKDF (reference sequence). The full variable domain, in which reference TRBV15 and TRBJ2-6 provide the parts outside the CDR3, is DAMVIQNPRYQVTQFGKPVTLSCSQTLNHNVMYWYQQKSSQAPKLLFHYYDKDFNNEADTPDNFQSRRPNTSFCFLDIRSPGLGDTAMYLCATSRDGDSGANVLTFGAGSRLTVL.

The chain recombines TRBV25-1 with TRBJ2-2; unclear D gene. V was trimmed by 3 bases and J by 8 bases, leaving 4 bases between them. The CDR3 length is 11 residues. CDR1 is MGHDK, CDR2 SYGVNS, per germline. DNA for the CDR3: TGTGCCAGCAGTGAGGGGGGGGAGCTGTTTTTT. Its protein product is CASSEGGELFF.

This clonotype has ten or more counts. The chain recombines TRBV12-3 or TRBV12-4 with TRBJ1-1; D unclear. The germline V and J ends were trimmed by 7 bases and 8 bases, with 20 bases remaining between them. The CDR3 contains 14 residues. The CDR3 is CASTYGGHGSEAFF. The CDR3 DNA sequence: TGTGCCAGCACCTACGGTGGCCATGGGTCGGAAGCTTTCTTT.

The CDR3 loop reads CASSLNGLAGEYEQYF. The CDR3 DNA reads TGTGCCAGCAGTTTAAACGGCCTAGCGGGAGAGTACGAGCAGTACTTC. The gene calls are TRBV27 and TRBJ2-7; 10 bases are shared with TRBD2. Germline V gene lookup returns CDR1 MNHEY and CDR2 SMNVEV (reference sequence). The CDR3 is made up of 16 amino acids. V lost 2 bases and J lost 4; bases outside the gene matches: 8.

V usage is TRBV5-1 and J usage is TRBJ2-1; 9 bases line up with TRBD1. The CDR3 loop spans 16 amino acids. The V segment lost 4 bases and the J segment 6 bases; nucleotides outside the gene matches: 11. Germline-derived CDR1 and CDR2 are SGHRS and YFSETQ. The CDR3 coding sequence is TGCGCCAGCAGCGTCCTGGGGGACAGGGAAATCAATGAGCAGTTCTTC. This gives the protein CASSVLGDREINEQFF.

This chain joins TRBV6-6 and TRBJ2-7, with 7 bases lining up with TRBD2. The CDR3 is made up of 11 amino acids. CDR1 and CDR2 (germline): MNHNY, SVGAGI (reference sequence). The trim removed 8 bases at V and 6 bases at J, leaving 4 bases unmatched. The CDR3 nucleotides read TGTGCCAGCCTCTCTAGCGGCGAGCAGTACTTC. Its translation: CASLSSGEQYF.

This clonotype was found many times. The V call is TRBV7-8, the J call TRBJ1-2; 10 nucleotides line up with TRBD1. From germline, CDR1 is SGHVS and CDR2 FQNEAQ. Losses at the gene ends were 0 bases for V and 3 bases for J; bases not matched to a gene: 4. The CDR3 runs 16 residues. The CDR3 region is CASSLAGDRGDYGYTF. DNA of the CDR3: TGTGCCAGCAGCTTAGCGGGGGACAGGGGCGACTATGGCTACACCTTC.

This clonotype appeared many times. The gene calls are TRBV12-3 or TRBV12-4 and TRBJ2-1; 9 bases map to TRBD2. The CDR3 covers 15 residues. V shed 5 bases and J 6 bases; nucleotides not matched to a gene: 8. As DNA, the CDR3 is TGTGCCAGCAGTCCTACGGGACTAGCCCGCAATGAGCAGTTCTTC. Protein product: CASSPTGLARNEQFF.